A single sample is the source of the 28 T cell receptor beta chains below, sequenced in a study of identical twins. One entry per CDR3 protein results from TCRdb running MiXCR on the 5' RACE reads. Counted here are more than 1.5 million distinct CDR3 sequences, roughly 35% occurring once; the ten biggest clones make up 0.25% to 0.3%. Material for sequencing was cord blood. These receptors all stem from a newborn girl in good health.

Notes on this clonotype: The junction and the germline gene differ at one end; a read error may be behind it. The rearrangement joins TRBV5-6 to TRBJ1-4; D perhaps matches TRBD1 (6 bases). CDR3 length: 12 residues. CDR1 is SGHDT, CDR2 YYEEEE, per germline. CDR3 sequence (DNA): TGTACCAGCAGCTCCGACAGGATAAAACTGTTTTTT. Encoded protein: CTSSSDRIKLFF.

This clonotype was observed a few times. This sequence joins TRBV27 and TRBJ1-1, with 8 bases that match TRBD1. The CDR3 contains 17 residues. Germline V gives CDR1 MNHEY, CDR2 SMNVEV (reference sequence). The ends lost 6 bases at V and 3 bases at J; junction bases unmatched: 15. The CDR3 is CASRKSGQVFVDTEAFF. DNA for the CDR3: TGTGCCAGCAGGAAATCGGGACAGGTATTCGTTGACACTGAAGCTTTCTTT.

The sample holds a few counts of this clonotype. V gene TRBV20-1 combines with J gene TRBJ2-1, with 13 bases lining up with TRBD2. Germline V gene lookup returns CDR1 DFQATT and CDR2 SNEGSKA (reference sequence). Trimming cost V 0 bases and J 1 base; bases outside gene matches: 12. The CDR3 runs to 20 residues. The DNA of the CDR3 is TGCAGTGCTAGAGATTGGGGTACTAGCGGGAGGGTCCTATCCTACAATGAGCAGTTCTTC. It specifies CSARDWGTSGRVLSYNEQFF.

This chain links TRBV9 with TRBJ1-1; a possible D gene is TRBD1 (5 bases). This CDR3 spans 15 amino acids. In germline, CDR1 is SGDLS, CDR2 YYNGEE. Trimming shortened V by 4 bases and J by 3 bases, and 16 bases separated the two germline ends. For the CDR3, the DNA is TGTGCCAGCAGCCTAAGAACGGGGGGAGACACTGAAGCTTTCTTT. As protein: CASSLRTGGDTEAFF.

The chain couples TRBV18 to TRBJ1-1; TRBD1 might be the D (6 bases). CDR1 and CDR2 from the germline V gene are KGHSH and LQKENI. The V end lost 1 base, the J end lost 5 bases, and 11 bases lay between the germline ends. The CDR3 covers 14 residues. The DNA for the CDR3 is TGTGCCAGCTCACCACGAGGGGGGGATACTGAAGCTTTCTTT. This translates into CASSPRGGDTEAFF.

The genes are TRBV10-3 and TRBJ1-2; a weak D match, TRBD1 (5 bases). V was shortened by 5 bases and J by 4 bases, with 17 bases between the two germline ends. The length of the CDR3 is 15 residues. Germline V gene sequence: CDR1 ENHRY, CDR2 SYGVKD. The CDR3 region has the DNA TGTGCCATCAGTCAAGGGGCCGGAAGGATCTATGGCTACACCTTC. Its translation: CAISQGAGRIYGYTF.

This chain links TRBV11-2 with TRBJ2-7, with 10 bases identical to TRBD2. Germline V CDR1 and CDR2: SGHAT, FQNNGV. After removal of 4 bases from V and 3 bases from J, the junction contained 9 bases not matched to a gene. This CDR3 comprises 16 residues. The CDR3 region is CASSSKRGLANYEQYF. The CDR3 region has the DNA TGTGCCAGCAGCTCAAAGAGGGGACTAGCGAACTACGAGCAGTACTTC.

The chain links TRBV20-1 to TRBJ1-4; D is perhaps TRBD1 (6 bases). Germline V gene lookup returns CDR1 DFQATT and CDR2 SNEGSKA (reference sequence). The V and J ends lost 3 bases and 6 bases respectively, with 17 bases between them. The CDR3 is 15 residues long. This CDR3 reads CSASDGRRGDEKLFF. The CDR3, as DNA: TGCAGTGCTAGTGACGGACGCAGGGGTGATGAAAAACTGTTTTTT.

The V call is TRBV2, the J call TRBJ2-3, with TRBD2 matching 15 bases. V was clipped by 9 bases and J by 5 bases; unmatched bases: 12. Germline V gene data show CDR1 as SNHLY and CDR2 as FYNNEI. The CDR3 is made up of 17 amino acids. CDR3 residues: CASSLGLAGGQGDTQYF. The DNA for the CDR3 is TGTGCCAGTAGCTTAGGACTAGCGGGAGGGCAGGGAGATACGCAGTATTTT.

V usage is TRBV6-1 and J usage is TRBJ1-6; unclear D gene. The CDR3 spans 12 residues. Germline CDR1 is MNHNS and CDR2 is SASEGT. V lost 4 bases and J lost 9, with 7 bases in between. The DNA for the CDR3 is TGTGCCAGCAGTGCAACGGGTTCACCCCTCCACTTT. This encodes CASSATGSPLHF.

The rearrangement uses TRBV12-3 or TRBV12-4 and TRBJ2-1, with 10 positions matching TRBD1. This CDR3 has 15 residues. V dropped 7 bases and J dropped 2; count of bases not matched to a gene: 5. CDR3 residues: CASMSGTGAYNEQFF. CDR3 DNA sequence: TGTGCCAGCATGTCCGGGACAGGGGCCTACAATGAGCAGTTCTTC.

In this sample, this clonotype turned up many times. This chain uses TRBV2 with TRBJ2-3; TRBD1 aligns across 11 bases. V lost 5 bases to trimming and J lost 4 bases; unmatched junction nucleotides: 2. The CDR3 is 14 residues long. Looked up from germline, CDR1 is SNHLY and CDR2 is FYNNEI. CDR3 bases: TGTGCCAGCAGTCGGACAGGGGGCGCAGATACGCAGTATTTT. This translates into CASSRTGGADTQYF. Using reference TRBV2 and TRBJ2-3 for the parts outside the CDR3, the full variable domain is EPEVTQTPSHQVTQMGQEVILRCVPISNHLYFYWYRQILGQKVEFLVSFYNNEISEKSEIFDDQFSVERPDGSNFTLKIRSTKLEDSAMYFCASSRTGGADTQYFGPGTRLTVL.

This chain links TRBV20-1 with TRBJ1-2; D is uncertain. V was pared by 5 bases and J by 2 bases, with 6 bases between. This CDR3 has 11 residues. Germline V gene sequence: CDR1 DFQATT, CDR2 SNEGSKA (reference sequence). The CDR3 spells CSALGNYGYTF. The CDR3 DNA follows: TGCAGTGCTTTGGGGAACTATGGCTACACCTTC.

The rearrangement uses TRBV14 and TRBJ2-7, with D tentatively TRBD2 (6 bases). Germline V CDR1 and CDR2: SGHDN, FVKESK. The germline V and J ends were trimmed by 1 base and 7 bases, with 11 bases remaining between them. The CDR3 length is 13 residues. CDR3 sequence reads: CASSQGGLREQYF. The CDR3 region has the DNA TGTGCCAGCAGCCAAGGGGGACTCAGGGAGCAGTACTTC. Variable domain in full (rest from reference TRBV14 and TRBJ2-7): EAGVTQFPSHSVIEKGQTVTLRCDPISGHDNLYWYRRVMGKEIKFLLHFVKESKQDESGMPNNRFLAERTGGTYSTLKVQPAELEDSGVYFCASSQGGLREQYFGPGTRLTVT.

The chain uses TRBV7-9 and TRBJ2-3; tentative D call: TRBD1 (5 bases). Germline-derived CDR1 and CDR2 are SEHNR and FQNEAQ (reference sequence). Trimming cost V 0 bases and J 3 bases, with 16 bases left between them. The CDR3 runs to 17 residues. CDR3 DNA sequence: TGTGCCAGCAGCTTAGCGCTTATTAGGGGATGGACAGATACGCAGTATTTT. It is translated as CASSLALIRGWTDTQYF.

This clonotype was detected a few times. V usage is TRBV20-1 and J usage is TRBJ1-2; 9 positions match TRBD1. The CDR3 sequence is 14 residues long. Losses at the gene ends were 3 bases for V and 4 bases for J; bases not matched to a gene: 6. The germline gives CDR1 DFQATT, CDR2 SNEGSKA (reference sequence). As DNA, the CDR3 is TGCAGTGCTAGCAGGGACAGGGATATCTATGGCTACACCTTC. Its protein product is CSASRDRDIYGYTF.

This clonotype was seen repeatedly, ten times or more. The chain recombines TRBV24-1 with TRBJ2-5; 9 nucleotides align to TRBD2. Germline CDR1 KGHDR, CDR2 SFDVKD. The CDR3 is 14 residues long. V shed 1 base and J 4 bases; nucleotides not matched to a gene: 0. The CDR3 nucleotides read TGTGCCACCAGTGATTTACTAGCGGGAGAGACCCAGTACTTC. The encoded protein is CATSDLLAGETQYF.

This clonotype appeared a few times. The CDR3 sequence is CAISPGTKETQYF. The CDR3 bases are TGTGCCATTAGTCCCGGGACCAAAGAGACCCAGTACTTC. The gene calls are TRBV10-3 and TRBJ2-5; D might be TRBD1 or TRBD2, each matching 5 bases. Trimming took 9 bases from V and 3 from J, leaving 14 bases between them. Germline loops: CDR1 ENHRY, CDR2 SYGVKD. This CDR3 spans 13 amino acids.

This clonotype appeared a few times. The V gene is TRBV4-1, the J gene TRBJ2-1; a possible D gene is TRBD1 (5 bases). The CDR3 totals 16 residues. Germline V gives CDR1 MGHRA, CDR2 YSYEKL. The germline V and J ends were trimmed by 5 bases and 1 base, with 15 bases remaining between them. The DNA for the CDR3 is TGCGCCAGCAGCAACCAGGGCGCCTCTTCCTACAATGAGCAGTTCTTC. It translates to CASSNQGASSYNEQFF.

The count of this clonotype is one. This sequence joins TRBV20-1 and TRBJ2-7, with D tentatively TRBD1 (8 bases). V was trimmed by 4 bases and J by 4 bases, leaving 11 bases between them. From germline, CDR1 is DFQATT and CDR2 SNEGSKA (reference sequence). This CDR3 region has 12 residues. Here the CDR3 DNA reads TGCAGTGCTAACAGGGGGGGATACGAGCAGTACTTC. Its translation: CSANRGGYEQYF.

The rearrangement links TRBV21-1 to TRBJ1-6; the table's TRBD1 call for D was not verified on the DNA. TRBV21-1 is listed as a pseudogene. The CDR3 extends over 15 amino acids. The CDR3 here is CASSKVSRANSPLHF. The CDR3, as DNA: TGTGCCAGCAGCAAAGTGTCCAGGGCAAATTCACCCCTCCACTTT.

CDR3 coding DNA: TGCAGTGCTAGGCGGGGGGTAGAGTACAATGAGCAGTTCTTC. Its translation is CSARRGVEYNEQFF. The chain recombines TRBV20-1 with TRBJ2-1; 8 nucleotides agree with TRBD2. Germline V gene sequence: CDR1 DFQATT, CDR2 SNEGSKA (reference sequence). The length of the CDR3 is 14 residues. V lost 3 bases, J lost 4 bases, and 5 bases stayed unmatched.

This clonotype has a handful of counts. The chain is built from TRBV12-3 or TRBV12-4 and TRBJ2-7; 11 bases are shared with TRBD2. CDR3 length: 15 residues. Unmatched junction bases numbered 8, after V lost 8 bases and J lost 2 bases. The CDR3 nucleotides read TGTGCCAGCGGACCGACTAGCGGGGAGCCCTACGAGCAGTACTTC. The encoded protein is CASGPTSGEPYEQYF.

The chain is built from TRBV11-3 and TRBJ2-3, with D possibly called TRBD1 or TRBD2 (5 bases each). CDR3 length: 16 residues. The V end was cut by 5 bases, the J end by 2 bases, with 17 bases between. From germline, CDR1 is SGHNT and CDR2 YENEEA. The CDR3 sequence is CASSPGGVANTDTQYF. The DNA of the CDR3 is TGTGCCAGCAGCCCTGGGGGAGTGGCAAACACAGATACGCAGTATTTT.

As for this clonotype: Just one base apart from a much larger clone, this may be a read error. V gene TRBV29-1 combines with J gene TRBJ2-1; D remains ambiguous. The length of the CDR3 is 13 residues. Germline assignment: CDR1 SQVTM and CDR2 ANQGSEA. V gave up 4 bases and J gave up 12 bases, with 19 bases separating them. CDR3 coding DNA: TGCAGCGTTGCAGGTCCCAGCCCCCGCGGGCAGTTCTTC. Protein sequence: CSVAGPSPRGQFF.

In this sample, this clonotype turned up many times. The CDR3: CASSLVELSYEQYF. The CDR3 DNA reads TGTGCCAGCAGCTTAGTCGAGTTGTCCTACGAGCAGTACTTC. J is TRBJ2-7 and V is TRBV7-2; no definite D call. Trimming left V 1 base short and J 1 base short, with 8 bases between. Germline V lookup: CDR1 SGHTA, CDR2 FQGNSA. The CDR3 is 14 amino acids.

This clonotype was seen only a few times. V gene TRBV28 combines with J gene TRBJ2-1; TRBD2 aligns across 9 bases. V was pared by 3 bases and J by 8 bases, with 11 bases of the junction left unmatched. CDR1 MDHEN and CDR2 SYDVKM come from the germline V gene. The length of the CDR3 is 16 residues. In nucleotides, the CDR3 is TGTGCCAGCAGTTTTCGCGGAGCGGGAGGAGGAGATGAGCAGTTCTTC. Its protein product is CASSFRGAGGGDEQFF.

With regard to this clonotype: One end of the junction does not line up with germline, which may come from a read error. The chain employs TRBV5-5 and TRBJ2-7; 9 nucleotides line up with TRBD2. The end of the DNA aligns better with TRBJ2-1, so the J call may be wrong. CDR3 size: 14 residues. Germline V gene sequence: CDR1 SGHKS, CDR2 YYEKEE (reference sequence). Here the CDR3 DNA reads TGTGCCTGCAGCTTGGGCGGGAGGGCCTACGAGCAGTTCTTC. Translation gives CACSLGGRAYEQFF.